This TCR beta chain was retrieved from a study of regulatory T cells in long-lasting Graves disease. Whole-study results and caveats: Persistent Graves' cases showed lower TCR diversity than newly diagnosed cases.

The CDR3 consists of 14 residues. V shed 5 bases and J shed 0 bases, with 11 bases lying between them. Germline V CDR1 and CDR2: MDHEN, SYDVKM. Construction of the TCR beta libraries employed iRepertoire HTBI primers in conjunction with Arm-PCR of CDR3 regions. TCRdb re-derived calls from the multiplex PCR reads in MiXCR, one entry per CDR3 protein. Among over 350,000 distinct CDR3 sequences, around 13% were seen once, and the ten largest hold approximately 17%. Time point given: newly diagnosed GD, antithyroid drugs for less than 3 months. With RNA extracted from PBMCs as input, the TCR library was made. This clonotype was found many times. Its specificity is not known. This same sample was also part of a study on T cells in Graves' hyperthyroidism and ophthalmopathy.

This sequence joins TRBV28 and TRBJ2-7; D is perhaps TRBD1 or TRBD2 (5 bases each). This receptor was identified in a woman in her forties or fifties with Graves disease. The source was peripheral blood mononuclear cells (PBMCs), collected at new diagnosis, from a patient treated with antithyroid drugs. The CDR3 nucleotides read TGTGCCAGCAGTCCGGGGACGGTCTCCTACGAGCAGTACTTC. Its translation is CASSPGTVSYEQYF.